The present TCR beta chain was sequenced within a study of T cell responses to AZD1222 COVID-19 vaccine. Whole-study findings and limits: The peak T cell response came first, and repertoires were sampled only after it.

Only in-frame clones appear in the TCRdb table, and some are missing; sequencing was by immunoSEQ multiplex PCR. The sample contains 75,000 to 100,000 clones, 70% to 90% of which appear only once. The CDR3 spans 15 residues. Germline CDR1 and CDR2: SGHRS and YFSETQ. Trimming removed 4 bases from V and 4 bases from J, with 12 bases in between. On this clone itself: Its antigen is still unknown.

The material sequenced was peripheral blood, taken on day 0 of AZD1222 vaccination. This sequence originates from an adult in good health. The chain joins TRBV5-1 to TRBJ1-6; weak D call: TRBD1 (6 bases). CDR3 sequence reads: CASSTGTQYNSPLHF. The CDR3 DNA sequence: TGCGCCAGCAGCACCGGGACACAATATAATTCACCCCTCCACTTT.